These 6 T cell receptor beta chains came from one sample sequenced in a study of OX40 agonist ivuxolimab in advanced cancers. Profiling relied on immunoSEQ multiplex PCR, and the TCRdb table lists in-frame clones only, not all of them. The data contain 45,000 to 55,000 clones, about 76% of them singletons. This sample comprised CD4+ or CD8+ T cells sorted from blood, obtained in a trial of the OX40 agonist ivuxolimab. Every receptor here comes from an adult with an advanced solid tumor such as melanoma, head and neck, liver or kidney cancer.

This chain joins TRBV2 and TRBJ1-4; D remains ambiguous. The germline V and J ends were trimmed by 5 bases and 3 bases, with 10 bases remaining between them. Germline lookup yields CDR1 SNHLY and CDR2 FYNNEI. The CDR3 sequence is 14 residues long. CDR3 residues: CASSSIGPNEKLFF. CDR3 DNA sequence: TGTGCCAGCAGTAGTATAGGACCTAATGAAAAACTGTTTTTT.

The table lists this clone with a count of one. This sequence joins TRBV28 and TRBJ2-3; 11 nucleotides agree with TRBD2. CDR3 length: 20 amino acids. The germline V gene has CDR1 MDHEN and CDR2 SYDVKM. The junction had 16 bases not matched to a gene; V was cut back by 5 bases and J by 0 bases. The CDR3 loop reads CASSPGLAGESLDSTDTQYF. CDR3 in DNA: TGTGCCAGCAGTCCCGGACTAGCGGGTGAAAGTTTGGATAGCACAGATACGCAGTATTTT.

This clone was counted only a few times. This sequence joins TRBV27 and TRBJ1-2; 9 nucleotides align to TRBD1. This CDR3 has 14 residues. Germline values: CDR1 MNHEY, CDR2 SMNVEV (reference sequence). V was pared by 5 bases and J by 8 bases, with 9 bases of the junction left unmatched. The DNA of the CDR3 is TGTGCCAGCAGTGGACAGGGGCGCTTTGAAGGCTACACCTTC. Translating it yields CASSGQGRFEGYTF.

The chain joins TRBV6-1 to TRBJ2-1; 9 positions agree with TRBD2. Per the germline V gene, CDR1 is MNHNS and CDR2 is SASEGT. This CDR3 has 18 residues. V gave up 3 bases and J gave up 4 bases; unmatched junction bases: 13. The CDR3 sequence is CASSESSGSNLGYNEQFF. DNA for the CDR3: TGTGCCAGCAGTGAGAGTAGCGGGAGTAACCTAGGATACAATGAGCAGTTCTTC.

This clone has a single count. The J gene is TRBJ2-7, the V gene TRBV19; tentatively, D is TRBD1 (5 bases). The germline gives CDR1 LNHDA, CDR2 SQIVND (reference sequence). The CDR3 is 13 residues long. Trimming shortened V by 5 bases and J by 3 bases, and 11 bases separated the two germline ends. In DNA form, the CDR3 reads TGTGCCAGTAGTGGGTCAGACAGCTACGAGCAGTACTTC. It is translated as CASSGSDSYEQYF.

The genes are TRBV19 and TRBJ1-2; D is perhaps TRBD1 (5 bases). V dropped 4 bases and J dropped 5 bases, with 14 bases sitting between them. The CDR3 spans 14 residues. The germline V gene has CDR1 LNHDA and CDR2 SQIVND (reference sequence). The DNA for the CDR3 is TGTGCCAGTAGTACCCCTAGGGAGGGGTATGGCTACACCTTC. This translates into CASSTPREGYGYTF.